This is a list of T cell receptor beta chains from one sample in a study of blood T cell repertoires in COVID-19. TCRdb's copy holds only in-frame clones and misses some; the assay was immunoSEQ multiplex PCR. This table has hundreds of thousands of clones, 85% to 90% appearing once. The sample taken for sequencing was PBMCs or T cells enriched from blood (not recorded which). The receptors stem from a woman aged 30 to 39 who had recovered from COVID-19. CDR3s include the opening cysteine and the closing phenylalanine or tryptophan. The D gene is left open where the match is weak. Clone size, where shown, is once, few, many, or a class for clones that have expanded.

>TRBJ2-3|.|once|TRBV29-1
CSVAGGPRIYLDTQYF
TGCAGCGTCGCCGGAGGGCCGCGCATTTACCTAGATACGCAGTATTTT
>TRBJ1-2|.|.|TRBV6-2/TRBV6-3
CASSYSTVKYGYTF
TGTGCCAGCAGTTACTCGACAGTCAAATATGGCTACACCTTC
>TRBJ2-1|.|.|TRBV3-1/TRBV3-2
CASSQLKRVDLANEQFF
TGTGCCAGCAGCCAACTTAAACGGGTAGATCTTGCGAATGAGCAGTTCTTC
>TRBJ1-1|.|.|TRBV4-1
CASSQESGLIEAFF
TGCGCCAGCAGCCAAGAATCAGGCCTAATTGAAGCTTTCTTT
>TRBJ1-4|.|.|TRBV6-5
CASSSLIPGEKLFF
TGTGCCAGCAGTTCCCTTATACCGGGGGAAAAACTGTTTTTT
>TRBJ1-4|.|.|TRBV27
CASSWEGEKLFF
TGTGCCAGCAGTTGGGAGGGGGAAAAACTGTTTTTT
>TRBJ1-6|.|once|TRBV19
CASSPWGVRSPLHF
TGTGCCAGTAGCCCGTGGGGGGTAAGGTCACCCCTCCACTTT
>TRBJ2-1|.|.|TRBV11-3
CASSSGGEQFF
TGTGCCAGCAGCTCCGGGGGTGAGCAGTTCTTC
>TRBJ1-2|TRBD1|once|TRBV28
CASSPPIGRQGGNGYTF
TGTGCCAGCAGCCCCCCAATAGGGAGACAGGGGGGGAACGGCTACACCTTC
>TRBJ1-2|.|.|TRBV15
CATSRDRISDGYTF
TGTGCCACCAGCAGAGATCGAATTTCGGATGGCTACACCTTC
>TRBJ1-2|TRBD1|once|TRBV30
CAWSTRDRGYTF
TGTGCCTGGAGTACTCGGGACAGGGGCTACACCTTC
>TRBJ2-7|TRBD1|.|TRBV7-9
CASSSVLQGAEQYF
TGTGCCAGCAGCTCAGTGCTACAGGGGGCCGAGCAGTACTTC
>TRBJ2-7|TRBD2|.|TRBV28
CAGGGNYEQYF
TGTGCCGGCGGGGGGAACTACGAGCAGTACTTC
>TRBJ2-6|TRBD1|.|TRBV19
CASSIKRQGAAGANVLTF
TGTGCCAGTAGTATAAAGAGGCAGGGGGCTGCTGGGGCCAACGTCCTGACTTTC
>TRBJ1-6|.|.|TRBV27
CASSLYQPDRDSPLHF
TGTGCCAGCAGTTTATACCAGCCGGACAGAGATTCACCCCTCCACTTT
>TRBJ2-7|.|.|TRBV7-2
CASSAQGSGEQYF
TGTGCCAGCAGCGCCCAGGGGTCGGGCGAGCAGTACTTC
>TRBJ2-5|TRBD2|.|TRBV19
CASSELAVEETQYF
TGTGCCAGTAGTGAACTAGCGGTAGAAGAGACCCAGTACTTC
>TRBJ1-1|.|.|TRBV2
CASSMHRSRSTEAFF
TGTGCCAGCAGTATGCACAGGTCAAGAAGCACTGAAGCTTTCTTT
>TRBJ1-6|.|.|TRBV5-5
CASTTYNSPLHF
TGTGCCAGCACGACTTATAATTCACCCCTCCACTTT
>TRBJ2-7|.|.|TRBV27
CASHGAGSSYEQYF
TGTGCCAGCCACGGGGCGGGAAGCTCCTACGAGCAGTACTTC
>TRBJ1-1|.|few|TRBV3-1/TRBV3-2
CASSQAYGSREAFF
TGTGCCAGCAGCCAAGCATATGGAAGCAGGGAAGCTTTCTTT
>TRBJ1-2|.|.|TRBV6-2/TRBV6-3
CASSSRSDGYTF
TGTGCCAGCAGTTCCCGCTCGGATGGCTACACCTTC
>TRBJ1-4|.|.|TRBV19
CATSSGEFATNEKLFF
TGTGCCACAAGTTCAGGGGAGTTCGCTACTAATGAAAAACTGTTTTTT
>TRBJ2-7|.|.|TRBV7-2
CASSLGYRVPYEQYF
TGTGCCAGCAGCTTAGGTTACAGGGTCCCCTACGAGCAGTACTTC
>TRBJ2-5|TRBD2|.|TRBV5-1
CASSLGLAGQETQYF
TGCGCCAGCAGCTTGGGACTAGCGGGCCAAGAGACCCAGTACTTC
>TRBJ2-2|TRBD1|.|TRBV19
CATWTGTNTGELFF
TGTGCCACCTGGACAGGGACGAACACCGGGGAGCTGTTTTTT
>TRBJ1-2|TRBD1|.|TRBV20-1
CSAGTGYGYTF
TGCAGTGCTGGGACAGGGTATGGCTACACCTTC
>TRBJ2-1|TRBD2|.|TRBV18
CASSGGREGYNEQFF
TGTGCCAGCTCAGGTGGACGGGAGGGCTACAATGAGCAGTTCTTC
>TRBJ2-7|.|.|TRBV4-3
CASSQGLFTYEQYF
TGCGCCAGCAGCCAAGGGCTCTTTACCTACGAGCAGTACTTC
>TRBJ2-3|.|.|TRBV5-4
CASSLVGRVTDTQYF
TGTGCCAGCAGCTTGGTTGGCAGGGTCACAGATACGCAGTATTTT
>TRBJ2-3|.|.|TRBV11-2
CASSLDYGSTDTQYF
TGTGCCAGCAGCTTAGATTACGGTAGCACAGATACGCAGTATTTT
>TRBJ2-1|.|.|TRBV5-1
CASSRQAGSYNEQFF
TGCGCCAGCAGTCGTCAAGCGGGTTCCTACAATGAGCAGTTCTTC
>TRBJ1-1|.|.|TRBV7-9
CASSQWGLRYEAFF
TGTGCCAGCAGCCAGTGGGGGCTACGGTATGAAGCTTTCTTT
>TRBJ2-5|.|once|TRBV4-1
CASSHGAVGGVSETQYF
TGCGCCAGCAGCCATGGCGCGGTTGGCGGGGTCTCAGAGACCCAGTACTTC
>TRBJ1-1|.|.|TRBV5-1
CASSFEGNTEAFF
TGCGCCAGCAGCTTTGAGGGGAACACTGAAGCTTTCTTT
>TRBJ2-7|.|.|TRBV9
CASSVGAPLYEQYF
TGTGCCAGCAGCGTAGGGGCTCCACTCTACGAGCAGTACTTC
>TRBJ1-2|.|.|TRBV6-5
CASRPGTIGHGYTF
TGTGCCAGCCGACCCGGGACTATAGGGCATGGCTACACCTTC
>TRBJ1-2|TRBD1|.|TRBV6-4
CASSPTTGGHGYTF
TGTGCCAGCAGTCCTACGACAGGGGGCCATGGCTACACCTTC
>TRBJ2-1|TRBD2|once|TRBV5-1
CASSLGSGLVNEQFF
TGCGCCAGCAGCTTGGGATCTGGACTAGTCAATGAGCAGTTCTTC
>TRBJ2-2|TRBD2|.|TRBV3-1/TRBV3-2
CASSERTSGNTGELFF
TGTGCCAGCAGCGAGCGGACTAGCGGGAACACCGGGGAGCTGTTTTTT
>TRBJ1-2|TRBD1|.|TRBV12-3/TRBV12-4
CASDRGRRGGYTF
TGTGCCAGTGACAGGGGGCGACGAGGCGGCTACACCTTC
>TRBJ2-5|.|.|TRBV7-2
CASSYLREQETQYF
TGTGCCAGCAGCTACCTGAGAGAACAAGAGACCCAGTACTTC
>TRBJ2-7|TRBD2|.|TRBV28
CASSPSPWTSARLSEQYF
TGTGCCAGCAGTCCATCCCCCTGGACTAGCGCACGATTAAGCGAGCAGTACTTC
>TRBJ2-7|TRBD1|.|TRBV6-6
CASSSRQGISYEQYF
TGTGCCAGCAGCTCTCGACAGGGAATTTCCTACGAGCAGTACTTC
>TRBJ2-1|TRBD1|.|TRBV4-1
CASSQLVTGLSYNEQFF
TGCGCCAGCAGCCAACTGGTGACAGGGCTTTCCTACAATGAGCAGTTCTTC
>TRBJ2-7|TRBD2|few|TRBV5-1
CASSFSGTSEQYF
TGCGCCAGCAGCTTTAGCGGGACTAGCGAGCAGTACTTC
>TRBJ2-3|TRBD2|.|TRBV6-5
CARGVAGGIDTQYF
TGTGCCAGGGGGGTAGCGGGAGGGATAGATACGCAGTATTTT
>TRBJ1-2|.|.|TRBV7-2
CASSLIERDNGYTF
TGTGCCAGCAGCTTAATCGAGAGGGATAATGGCTACACCTTC
>TRBJ1-5|TRBD1|.|TRBV19
CASSMDRGDQPQHF
TGTGCCAGTAGTATGGACAGGGGCGATCAGCCCCAGCATTTT
>TRBJ1-5|TRBD1|.|TRBV6-5
CASGTGGGQPQHF
TGTGCCAGCGGGACAGGGGGGGGTCAGCCCCAGCATTTT
>TRBJ2-3|.|.|TRBV11-1
CASSLPPPGSTDTQYF
TGTGCCAGCAGCTTACCCCCCCCCGGTAGCACAGATACGCAGTATTTT
>TRBJ1-5|TRBD1|.|TRBV3-1/TRBV3-2
CASSQDSGTGGFSQPQHF
TGTGCCAGCAGCCAAGATTCGGGGACAGGGGGTTTTAGTCAGCCCCAGCATTTT
>TRBJ2-1|.|.|TRBV28
CASSFLVKTGNNEQFF
TGTGCCAGCAGTTTTCTTGTAAAGACAGGAAACAATGAGCAGTTCTTC
>TRBJ2-1|TRBD2|once|TRBV7-2
CASSLAGTSGRYEQFF
TGTGCCAGCAGCCTTGCCGGGACTAGCGGGAGGTATGAGCAGTTCTTC
>TRBJ2-3|.|.|TRBV6-5
CASSYAGQNTDTQYF
TGTGCCAGCAGTTACGCGGGACAGAACACAGATACGCAGTATTTT
>TRBJ2-7|TRBD2|.|TRBV11-2
CASSRSGGPAYEQYF
TGTGCCAGCTCCCGGTCGGGAGGCCCGGCCTACGAGCAGTACTTC
>TRBJ2-3|TRBD1|.|TRBV18
CASSPLDRDIGYF
TGTGCCAGCTCACCACTAGACAGGGACATTGGGTATTTT
>TRBJ2-7|.|.|TRBV29-1
CSVDLGSYEQYF
TGCAGCGTTGATTTGGGCAGCTACGAGCAGTACTTC